The 6 T cell receptor beta chains in this list originate from one sample, sequenced in a study of CD8+CD57+ T cells in acquired aplastic anemia. An expansion of CD8+CD57+ cells by flow cytometry had been shown in patients chosen for sequencing. Profiling that covered TCR beta VDJ and CDR3 relied on genomic DNA as its template. TCRdb passed the reads through MiXCR, listing each CDR3 protein once. The data contain roughly 170,000 distinct CDR3 sequences, almost 50% of them singletons. The sequenced sample consisted of sorted CD4+, CD8+, or CD8+CD57+ T cells (not recorded which) from PBMCs. These receptor sequences come from a human donor with aplastic anemia.

The table lists this clonotype with many counts. The chain is built from TRBV6-1 and TRBJ1-2; D is unclear. Germline V gives CDR1 MNHNS, CDR2 SASEGT. This CDR3 has 13 residues. V lost 6 bases and J lost 2, with 10 bases in between. CDR3 nucleotide sequence: TGTGCCAGCAGACTTAAACTGAACTATGGCTACACCTTC. Protein product: CASRLKLNYGYTF.

This clonotype appeared a single time. This chain links TRBV12-3 or TRBV12-4 with TRBJ2-7, with 15 bases aligning to TRBD2. CDR3 size: 16 residues. The V gene end was trimmed by 7 bases and the J gene end by 7 bases; junction bases not matched to a gene: 11. The CDR3 coding sequence is TGTGCCAGCAAACGGACTAGCGGGGGGGCCGGAGGGGAGCAGTACTTC. Translated: CASKRTSGGAGGEQYF.

The table lists this clonotype with many counts. CDR3 amino acids: CASRTGETEAFF. In nucleotides, the CDR3 is TGTGCCAGCAGGACAGGGGAAACTGAAGCTTTCTTT. V and J are TRBV6-1 and TRBJ1-1; 8 bases agree with TRBD1. The CDR3 has 12 amino acids. Per the germline V gene, CDR1 is MNHNS and CDR2 is SASEGT. The ends lost 6 bases at V and 5 bases at J; junction bases unmatched: 2.

V is TRBV20-1 and J is TRBJ2-7; the match to TRBD1 covers 9 bases. V lost 1 base, J lost 5 bases, and 6 bases stayed unmatched. The germline V gene encodes CDR1 DFQATT and CDR2 SNEGSKA (reference sequence). The CDR3 extends over 14 amino acids. As DNA, the CDR3 is TGCAGTGCTAGAGTGGGACAGGGACTGGACGAGCAGTACTTC. Amino acid sequence: CSARVGQGLDEQYF.

The chain is built from TRBV20-1 and TRBJ2-7, with D possibly called TRBD1 or TRBD2 (5 bases each). CDR1 DFQATT and CDR2 SNEGSKA come from the germline V gene (reference sequence). CDR3 length equals 10 residues. V shed 5 bases and J shed 5 bases, with 7 bases lying between them. CDR3 region: CSARGDEQYF. The DNA of the CDR3 is TGCAGTGCTCGAGGGGACGAGCAGTACTTC.

This clonotype was seen at least ten times. The chain has TRBV2 and TRBJ2-2; D may be TRBD1 (5 bases). Germline loops: CDR1 SNHLY, CDR2 FYNNEI. The CDR3 runs 15 residues. Trimming removed 5 bases at V and 2 bases at J, with 12 bases between. The CDR3: CASSSRVGNTGELFF. CDR3 in DNA: TGTGCCAGCAGTAGCAGGGTGGGAAACACCGGGGAGCTGTTTTTT.